This T cell receptor beta chain comes out of a study of blood T cell repertoires in COVID-19. This clone was observed a single time. Trimming cost V 4 bases and J 0 bases; bases outside gene matches: 4. Germline CDR1 is SGHKS and CDR2 is YYEKEE (reference sequence). The CDR3 length is 15 residues. Sequencing used immunoSEQ multiplex PCR; TCRdb keeps in-frame clones, though not all of them. Of over 200,000 clones in the sample, 80% were seen once. V gene TRBV5-5 combines with J gene TRBJ2-7; 10 positions agree with TRBD2. This sequence was found in a human donor in a cohort sampled during active COVID-19. The specimen was peripheral blood. This CDR3 is CASSPLAGSSYEQYF. CDR3 coding DNA: TGTGCCAGCAGCCCACTAGCGGGGAGCTCCTACGAGCAGTACTTC. The full variable domain, in which reference TRBV5-5 and TRBJ2-7 provide the parts outside the CDR3, is DAGVTQSPTHLIKTRGQQVTLRCSPISGHKSVSWYQQVLGQGPQFIFQYYEKEERGRGNFPDRFSARQFPNYSSELNVNALLLGDSALYLCASSPLAGSSYEQYFGPGTRLTVT.